The following is a T cell receptor (beta chain) sequence with its context. Its specificity is unknown. This specimen belongs to a study of T cell responses to AZD1222 COVID-19 vaccine. Clones were sequenced by immunoSEQ multiplex PCR, and TCRdb holds only the in-frame ones, with some missing. The data show approximately 200,000 clones, around 94% seen once. General study results and limits: After the peak T cell response, and only then, were repertoires sampled.

V shed 2 bases, J shed 4 bases, and the junction held 8 bases outside the gene matches. Germline V gene data show CDR1 as SGHRS and CDR2 as YFSETQ. The CDR3 is 16 residues long. The sample in question was peripheral blood, obtained 28 days after the second dose of the MenACWY control vaccine. This chain joins TRBV5-1 and TRBJ2-3; TRBD1 agrees at 9 bases. The source of this sequence is an adult who received the MenACWY meningococcal vaccine as a control. CDR3 amino acids: CASSFTQGALSDTQYF. The DNA for the CDR3 is TGCGCCAGCAGCTTTACACAGGGGGCGCTTTCAGATACGCAGTATTTT.